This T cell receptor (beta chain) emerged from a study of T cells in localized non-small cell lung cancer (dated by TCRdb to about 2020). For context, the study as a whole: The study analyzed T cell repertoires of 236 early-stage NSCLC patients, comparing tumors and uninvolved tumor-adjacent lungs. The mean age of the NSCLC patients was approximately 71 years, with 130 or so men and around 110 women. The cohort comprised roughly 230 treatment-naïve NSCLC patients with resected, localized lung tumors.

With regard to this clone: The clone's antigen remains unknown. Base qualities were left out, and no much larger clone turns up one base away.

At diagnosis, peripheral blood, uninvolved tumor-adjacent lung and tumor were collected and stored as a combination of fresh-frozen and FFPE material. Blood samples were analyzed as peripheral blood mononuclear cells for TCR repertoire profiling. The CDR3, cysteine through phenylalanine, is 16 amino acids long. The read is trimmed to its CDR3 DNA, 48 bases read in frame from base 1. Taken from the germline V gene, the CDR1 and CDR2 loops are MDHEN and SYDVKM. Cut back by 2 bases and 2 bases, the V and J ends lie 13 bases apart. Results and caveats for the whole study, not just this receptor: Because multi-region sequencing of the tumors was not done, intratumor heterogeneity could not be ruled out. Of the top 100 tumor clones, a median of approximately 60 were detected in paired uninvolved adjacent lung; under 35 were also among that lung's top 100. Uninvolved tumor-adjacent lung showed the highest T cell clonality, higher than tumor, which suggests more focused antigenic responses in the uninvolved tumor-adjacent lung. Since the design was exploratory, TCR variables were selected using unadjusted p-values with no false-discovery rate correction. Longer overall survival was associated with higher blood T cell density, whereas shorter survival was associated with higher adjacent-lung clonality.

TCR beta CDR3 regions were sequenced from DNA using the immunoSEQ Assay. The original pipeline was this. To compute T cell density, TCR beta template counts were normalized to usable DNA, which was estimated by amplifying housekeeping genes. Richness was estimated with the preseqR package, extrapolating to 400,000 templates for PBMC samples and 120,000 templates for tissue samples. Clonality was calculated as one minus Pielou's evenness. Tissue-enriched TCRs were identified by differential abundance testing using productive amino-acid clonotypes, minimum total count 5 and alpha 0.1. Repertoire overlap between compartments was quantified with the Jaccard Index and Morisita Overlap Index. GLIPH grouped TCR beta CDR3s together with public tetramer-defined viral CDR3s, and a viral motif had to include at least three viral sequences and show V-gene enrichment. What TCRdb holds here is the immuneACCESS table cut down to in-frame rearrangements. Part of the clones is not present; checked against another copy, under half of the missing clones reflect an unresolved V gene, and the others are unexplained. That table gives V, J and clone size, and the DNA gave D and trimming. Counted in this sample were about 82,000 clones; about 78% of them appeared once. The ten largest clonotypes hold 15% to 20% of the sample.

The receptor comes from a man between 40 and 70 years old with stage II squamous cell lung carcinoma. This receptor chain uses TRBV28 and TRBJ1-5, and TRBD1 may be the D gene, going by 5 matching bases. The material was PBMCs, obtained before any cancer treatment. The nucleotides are TGTGCCAGCAGTTTAAGGGCAGGGACCCGCAATCAGCCCCAGCATTTT. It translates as CASSLRAGTRNQPQHF. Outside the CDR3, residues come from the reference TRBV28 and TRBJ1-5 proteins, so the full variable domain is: DVKVTQSSRYLVKRTGEKVFLECVQDMDHENMFWYRQDPGLGLRLIYFSYDVKMKEKGDIPEGYSVSREKKERFSLILESASTNQTSMYLCASSLRAGTRNQPQHFGDGTRLSIL.